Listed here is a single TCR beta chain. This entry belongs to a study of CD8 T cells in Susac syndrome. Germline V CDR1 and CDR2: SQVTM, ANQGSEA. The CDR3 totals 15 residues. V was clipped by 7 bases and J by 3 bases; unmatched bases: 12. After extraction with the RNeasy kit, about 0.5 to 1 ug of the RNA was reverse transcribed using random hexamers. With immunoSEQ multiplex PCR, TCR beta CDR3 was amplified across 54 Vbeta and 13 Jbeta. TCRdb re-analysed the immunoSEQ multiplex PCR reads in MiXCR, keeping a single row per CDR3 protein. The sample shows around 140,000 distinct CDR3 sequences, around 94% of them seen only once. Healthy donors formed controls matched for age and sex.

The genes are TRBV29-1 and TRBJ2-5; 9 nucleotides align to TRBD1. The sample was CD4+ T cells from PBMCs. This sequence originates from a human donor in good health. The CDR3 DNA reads TGCAGCGCCCGCGCCGGGACAGGGAGGAAAGAGACCCAGTACTTC. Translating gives CSARAGTGRKETQYF.